The clone carrying this T cell receptor (beta chain) turned up a few times. Its antigen remains unidentified. Amplification used 60 Vbeta primers and 13 Jbeta primers. Study processing details: Later reanalysis found about 80 million unique TCR beta chains, some 10 million of them shared. Using immunoSEQ multiplex PCR, the repertoire was profiled, and TCRdb retains in-frame clones only, with some absent. V, J and clone size reflect that table, while D and trimming were determined from the DNA. The profile covers more than 80,000 clones, with around three fifths appearing a single time and 15% taken by the ten largest. The entry originates in a study of cytomegalovirus exposure and HLA in healthy donors. V shed 4 bases and J 1 base; nucleotides not matched to a gene: 6. The CDR3 loop spans 17 amino acids. Germline lookup yields CDR1 SGHVS and CDR2 FNYEAQ. Study-wide points: Donors belonging to an Asian-associated ancestry cluster reportedly showed fewer N-insertions in productive TCRs than the 666-donor mean, according to what a later analysis found.

The gene calls are TRBV7-6 and TRBJ2-2, with TRBD1 matching over 10 bases. The source is a woman in her thirties or forties in good health and CMV-seropositive. The source material was PBMCs. CDR3 loop: CASSSRQGARNTGELFF. The CDR3 nucleotides read TGTGCCAGCAGCTCAAGACAGGGGGCTCGGAACACCGGGGAGCTGTTTTTT.